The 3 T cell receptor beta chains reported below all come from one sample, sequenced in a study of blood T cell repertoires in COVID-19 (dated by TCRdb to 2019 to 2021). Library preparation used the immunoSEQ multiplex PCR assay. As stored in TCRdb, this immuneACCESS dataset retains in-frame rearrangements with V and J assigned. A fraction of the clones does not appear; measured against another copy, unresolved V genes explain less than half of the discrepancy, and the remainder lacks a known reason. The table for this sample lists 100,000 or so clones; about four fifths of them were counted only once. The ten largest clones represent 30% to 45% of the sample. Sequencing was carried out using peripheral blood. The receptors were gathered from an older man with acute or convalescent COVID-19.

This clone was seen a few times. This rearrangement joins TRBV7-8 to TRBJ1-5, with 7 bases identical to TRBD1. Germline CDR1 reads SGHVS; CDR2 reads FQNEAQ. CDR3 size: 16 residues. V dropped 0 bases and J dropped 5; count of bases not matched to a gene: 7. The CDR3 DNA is TGTGCCAGCAGCTTAGCGTTGGGGACAGCGTATCAGCCCCAGCATTTT. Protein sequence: CASSLALGTAYQPQHF.

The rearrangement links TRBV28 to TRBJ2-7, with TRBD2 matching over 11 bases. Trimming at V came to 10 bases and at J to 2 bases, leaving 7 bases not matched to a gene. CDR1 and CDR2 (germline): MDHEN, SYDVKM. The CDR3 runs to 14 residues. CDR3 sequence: CATRGTSGTYEQYF. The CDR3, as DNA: TGTGCCACCCGGGGGACTAGCGGAACCTACGAGCAGTACTTC.

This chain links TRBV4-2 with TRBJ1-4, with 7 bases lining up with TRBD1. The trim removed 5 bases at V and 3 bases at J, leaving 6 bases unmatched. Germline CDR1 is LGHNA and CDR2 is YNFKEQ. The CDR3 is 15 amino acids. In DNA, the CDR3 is TGTGCCAGCAGCGAAAGGGACAGAGCTAATGAAAAACTGTTTTTT. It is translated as CASSERDRANEKLFF.